The T cell receptor (beta chain) described here comes from a study of metastatic and nonmetastatic thyroid tumors. TCRdb re-called the PCR reads with MiXCR. The sample includes fewer than 35,000 clones, roughly 19% of them seen just once. Before thyroid surgery, none of the patients had received any treatment. This CDR3 has 15 amino acids. V dropped 3 bases and J dropped 0 bases, with 15 bases sitting between them. CDR1 and CDR2 (germline): DFQATT, SNEGSKA (reference sequence). The V and J genes are TRBV20-1 and TRBJ2-7; D remains ambiguous. The sequence was collected from a male donor with papillary thyroid cancer or a benign thyroid nodule (not recorded which). Some clones in this sample may be carry-over from other donors' samples. The sequenced sample consisted of blood. CDR3: CSARSTIQPSYEQYF. The DNA of the CDR3 is TGCAGTGCTAGGTCCACTATCCAACCCTCCTACGAGCAGTACTTC.